One sample yielded the 10 T cell receptor beta chains listed below, sequenced in a study of shared clonotypes between healthy human individuals. The protocol was immunoSEQ multiplex PCR, while the TCRdb copy is restricted to in-frame clones and leaves out a portion. The sample comprises some 1 million clones, roughly 80% of which are singletons, and approximately 1.5% rests with the top ten. Sequencing was done on a sample of memory CD4+ T cells sorted from blood. As for subset: CD45RA-negative fraction. These receptors were collected from a man aged 18 to 30 in good health.

This clone came up many times. CDR3 protein: CASSVSGTGIYEQYF. The CDR3 DNA follows: TGTGCCAGCAGTGTCTCCGGGACAGGGATCTACGAGCAGTACTTC. V usage is TRBV27 and J usage is TRBJ2-7; 9 nucleotides match TRBD1. CDR1 and CDR2 (germline): MNHEY, SMNVEV (reference sequence). V lost 5 bases and J lost 3; bases outside the gene matches: 8. The CDR3 has 15 amino acids.

The CDR3: CASSYEGPNTEAFF. DNA for the CDR3: TGTGCCAGCAGTTATGAGGGCCCGAACACTGAAGCTTTCTTT. The chain couples TRBV6-5 to TRBJ1-1, with D uncertain. Germline loops: CDR1 MNHEY, CDR2 SVGAGI. CDR3 size: 14 residues. Trimming took 3 bases from V and 1 from J, leaving 9 bases between them.

For this clone: This specimen includes other DNA sequences encoding the same CDR3. The V and J genes are TRBV28 and TRBJ2-7; D remains ambiguous. Germline CDR1 is MDHEN and CDR2 is SYDVKM. Trimming stripped 5 bases from V and 3 bases from J, with 2 bases between. The CDR3 has 10 residues. Here the CDR3 DNA reads TGTGCCAGCAGTAACTACGAGCAGTACTTC. Protein product: CASSNYEQYF.

This clone was found many times. J is TRBJ1-5 and V is TRBV2; 9 bases map to TRBD1. This CDR3 has 20 amino acids. Germline assignment: CDR1 SNHLY and CDR2 FYNNEI. The J segment lost 1 base and the V segment lost 5 bases, leaving 18 bases of the junction unmatched. CDR3 protein: CASSLRSAGTGKGSNQPQHF. Written as DNA, the CDR3 is TGTGCCAGCAGTCTCAGATCGGCCGGGACAGGGAAGGGAAGCAATCAGCCCCAGCATTTT. Combining the CDR3 with reference TRBV2 and TRBJ1-5 gives the whole variable domain EPEVTQTPSHQVTQMGQEVILRCVPISNHLYFYWYRQILGQKVEFLVSFYNNEISEKSEIFDDQFSVERPDGSNFTLKIRSTKLEDSAMYFCASSLRSAGTGKGSNQPQHFGDGTRLSIL.

This chain connects TRBV25-1 to TRBJ1-1, with D perhaps matching TRBD1 (6 bases). The V gene's germline CDR1 is MGHDK and CDR2 SYGVNS. The V end lost 3 bases, the J end lost 7 bases, and 15 bases lay between the germline ends. This CDR3 region has 14 residues. The CDR3 nucleotides are TGTGCCAGCAGTGAGGCAGGGGCGAGAAATGAAGCTTTCTTT. It yields the protein CASSEAGARNEAFF. Using reference TRBV25-1 and TRBJ1-1 for the parts outside the CDR3, the full variable domain is EADIYQTPRYLVIGTGKKITLECSQTMGHDKMYWYQQDPGMELHLIHYSYGVNSTEKGDLSSESTVSRIRTEHFPLTLESARPSHTSQYLCASSEAGARNEAFFGQGTRLTVV.

CDR3: CASSDWADPYEQYF. In DNA, the CDR3 is TGTGCCAGCAGTGATTGGGCAGACCCCTACGAGCAGTACTTC. The V call is TRBV2, the J call TRBJ2-7; no firm D call. Trimming removed 3 bases from V and 2 bases from J, with 11 bases in between. The CDR3 consists of 14 residues. The germline V gene encodes CDR1 SNHLY and CDR2 FYNNEI.

V is TRBV6-1 and J is TRBJ1-3, with unresolved D. The germline gives CDR1 MNHNS, CDR2 SASEGT. The CDR3 covers 12 residues. Trimming left V 4 bases short and J 9 bases short, with 10 bases between. The DNA for the CDR3 is TGTGCCAGCAGTGGTCATGATAGCACCATATATTTT. Its protein is CASSGHDSTIYF.

The rearrangement joins TRBV9 to TRBJ2-7; the match to TRBD2 covers 8 bases. The CDR3 is 17 residues long. J lost 0 bases, V lost 0 bases, and 8 bases had no gene match. Germline loops: CDR1 SGDLS, CDR2 YYNGEE. The CDR3 here is CASSVEGSGTISYEQYF. The CDR3 bases are TGTGCCAGCAGCGTAGAGGGTAGCGGGACCATCTCCTACGAGCAGTACTTC.

The rearrangement links TRBV6-6 to TRBJ1-2; tentatively, D is TRBD1 (6 bases). Between the trimmed V and J ends, which lost 6 bases and 1 base, there was a span of 12 bases. The CDR3 spans 14 residues. Germline CDR1 MNHNY, CDR2 SVGAGI (reference sequence). CDR3 nucleotide sequence: TGTGCCAGCAGAAACACAGGGAATAACTATGGCTACACCTTC. This gives the protein CASRNTGNNYGYTF.

CDR3 protein: CASSAQRTVLNTEAFF. The CDR3 DNA is TGTGCCAGCAGTGCCCAACGAACAGTCTTGAACACTGAAGCTTTCTTT. This chain joins TRBV2 and TRBJ1-1; no definite D call. Trimming pared 4 bases from V and 0 bases from J, leaving 15 bases between. CDR1 is SNHLY, CDR2 FYNNEI, per germline. CDR3 length equals 16 residues.